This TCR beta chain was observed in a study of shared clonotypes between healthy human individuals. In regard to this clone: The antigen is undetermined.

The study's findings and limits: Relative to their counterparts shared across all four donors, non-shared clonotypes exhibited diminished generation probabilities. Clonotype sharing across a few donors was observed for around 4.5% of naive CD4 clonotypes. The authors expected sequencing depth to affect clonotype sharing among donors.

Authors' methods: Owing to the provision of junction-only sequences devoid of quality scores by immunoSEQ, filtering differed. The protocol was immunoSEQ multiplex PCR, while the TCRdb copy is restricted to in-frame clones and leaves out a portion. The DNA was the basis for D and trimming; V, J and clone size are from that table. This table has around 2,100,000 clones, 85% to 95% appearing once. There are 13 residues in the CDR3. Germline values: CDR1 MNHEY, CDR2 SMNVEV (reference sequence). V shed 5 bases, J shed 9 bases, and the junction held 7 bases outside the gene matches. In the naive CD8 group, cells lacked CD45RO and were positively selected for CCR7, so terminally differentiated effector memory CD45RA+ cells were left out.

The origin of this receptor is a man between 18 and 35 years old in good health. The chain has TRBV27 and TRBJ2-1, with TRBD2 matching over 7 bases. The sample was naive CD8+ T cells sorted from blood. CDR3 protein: CASSTLARIEQFF. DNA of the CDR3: TGTGCCAGCAGTACACTAGCGCGCATTGAGCAGTTCTTC.